This entry lists 27 T cell receptor beta chains sequenced from one sample in a study of T cells in Graves' hyperthyroidism and ophthalmopathy. What was amplified from RNA transcripts were TCR beta CDR3 regions. TCR CDR3 regions were first amplified by RT-PCR with HTBI primers. TCRdb itself ran the multiplex PCR reads through MiXCR, one entry per CDR3 protein. This sample has 100,000 to 140,000 distinct CDR3 sequences, with around a sixth found just once. Material: blood. The receptors were gathered from a woman in her fifties or sixties with Graves' hyperthyroidism.

As regards this clonotype: A much larger clone lies a single base off, so this may be a read error. The gene calls are TRBV9 and TRBJ2-3, with D unclear. CDR1 is SGDLS and CDR2 is YYNGEE in the germline V gene. Trimming took off 0 bases at V and 5 bases at J, with 1 base between the two ends. This CDR3 has 11 amino acids. CDR3 residues: CASSVEDTQYF. The DNA for the CDR3 is TGTGCCAGCAGCGTAGAAGATACGCAGTATTTT.

This clonotype was seen repeatedly, ten times or more. This chain uses TRBV3-1 with TRBJ2-1, with D unresolved. Trimming took off 1 base at V and 10 bases at J, with 14 bases between the two ends. The V gene's germline CDR1 is LGHDT and CDR2 YNNKEL (reference sequence). This CDR3 has 14 residues. The CDR3 here is CASSQGTASIEQFF. CDR3 nucleotides: TGTGCCAGCAGCCAAGGCACGGCGTCAATAGAGCAGTTCTTC.

This clonotype was seen ten or more times. This chain joins TRBV9 and TRBJ2-3, with D hard to call. The CDR3 is 13 amino acids. Looked up from germline, CDR1 is SGDLS and CDR2 is YYNGEE. Trimming pared 4 bases from V and 2 bases from J, leaving 8 bases between. The CDR3: CASSPSLTDTQYF. The CDR3 nucleotides are TGTGCCAGCAGCCCCTCCCTCACAGATACGCAGTATTTT.

This clonotype was recorded at least ten times. The rearrangement joins TRBV2 to TRBJ1-2; possible D gene TRBD1, 5 bases. Trimming left V 3 bases short and J 6 bases short, with 8 bases between. Germline CDR1 SNHLY, CDR2 FYNNEI. The CDR3 contains 12 residues. CDR3: CASSDQGNGYTF. The CDR3 DNA reads as TGTGCCAGCAGTGATCAGGGCAATGGCTACACCTTC. Full variable domain (rest looked up from reference TRBV2 and TRBJ1-2): EPEVTQTPSHQVTQMGQEVILRCVPISNHLYFYWYRQILGQKVEFLVSFYNNEISEKSEIFDDQFSVERPDGSNFTLKIRSTKLEDSAMYFCASSDQGNGYTFGSGTRLTVV.

This chain links TRBV5-1 with TRBJ2-3, with 11 nucleotides matching TRBD2. The V gene end was trimmed by 4 bases and the J gene end by 4 bases; junction bases not matched to a gene: 5. The CDR3 has 15 residues. Germline CDR1 SGHRS, CDR2 YFSETQ. The CDR3: CASSITGLAADTQYF. CDR3 coding DNA: TGCGCCAGCAGCATTACGGGACTAGCGGCAGATACGCAGTATTTT.

This clonotype was seen ten or more times. V is TRBV6-1 and J is TRBJ2-3, with 11 bases that match TRBD2. With V trimmed by 5 bases and J by 4 bases, 17 bases remained unmatched. This CDR3 is 19 amino acids long. From germline, CDR1 is MNHNS and CDR2 SASEGT. CDR3 sequence: CASSYDRDASGRSADTQYF. As DNA, the CDR3 is TGTGCCAGCAGTTACGACAGGGATGCTAGCGGGAGGAGTGCAGATACGCAGTATTTT.

This clonotype came up many times. The chain employs TRBV20-1 and TRBJ1-2; tentative D call: TRBD1 (5 bases). The germline V and J ends were trimmed by 0 bases and 5 bases, with 16 bases remaining between them. The CDR3 extends over 15 amino acids. In germline, CDR1 is DFQATT, CDR2 SNEGSKA (reference sequence). The CDR3 bases are TGCAGTGCTAGAGATTACGGCAGGGAGACTTATGGCTACACCTTC. This translates into CSARDYGRETYGYTF.

This clonotype was observed many times. The V gene is TRBV13, the J gene TRBJ2-5; 9 positions match TRBD2. V trimming: 5 bases; J trimming: 5 bases; junction bases outside the gene matches: 9. The CDR3 length is 15 residues. From germline, CDR1 is PRHDT and CDR2 FYEKMQ (reference sequence). CDR3 nucleotides: TGTGCCAGCAGCCGTCGCGGGAGGGCCGGTGAGACCCAGTACTTC. It is translated as CASSRRGRAGETQYF.

This clonotype was seen many times. The rearrangement joins TRBV5-1 to TRBJ1-2; TRBD1 might be the D (6 bases). This CDR3 is 16 amino acids long. Germline V lookup: CDR1 SGHRS, CDR2 YFSETQ. V was shortened by 0 bases and J by 4 bases, with 16 bases between the two germline ends. CDR3 region: CASSLDHMGHLYGYTF. CDR3 bases: TGCGCCAGCAGCTTGGATCACATGGGACACCTCTATGGCTACACCTTC. Full variable domain (missing parts from reference TRBV5-1 and TRBJ1-2): KAGVTQTPRYLIKTRGQQVTLSCSPISGHRSVSWYQQTPGQGLQFLFEYFSETQRNKGNFPGRFSGRQFSNSRSEMNVSTLELGDSALYLCASSLDHMGHLYGYTFGSGTRLTVV.

This clonotype was detected ten times or more. V and J are TRBV12-3 or TRBV12-4 and TRBJ2-5; D may be TRBD1 or TRBD2 (6 bases each). There are 14 residues in the CDR3. V was trimmed by 6 bases and J by 9 bases, leaving 20 bases between them. Here the CDR3 reads CASRGTGTRESQYF. For the CDR3, the DNA is TGTGCCAGCAGAGGCACAGGGACTCGGGAGTCCCAGTACTTC.

In its sample, this clonotype was seen a few times. The V and J genes are TRBV9 and TRBJ2-7; D unclear. Per the germline V gene, CDR1 is SGDLS and CDR2 is YYNGEE. The CDR3 contains 15 residues. V lost 0 bases to trimming and J lost 7 bases, with 17 bases between them. The DNA for the CDR3 is TGTGCCAGCAGCGTAGGGATAGGCGGTACCCCTGAGCAGTACTTC. Its protein product is CASSVGIGGTPEQYF. The complete variable domain, with remaining parts taken from reference TRBV9 and TRBJ2-7, reads DSGVTQTPKHLITATGQRVTLRCSPRSGDLSVYWYQQSLDQGLQFLIQYYNGEERAKGNILERFSAQQFPDLHSELNLSSLELGDSALYFCASSVGIGGTPEQYFGPGTRLTVT.

This clonotype came up many times. V gene TRBV20-1 combines with J gene TRBJ2-4, with 8 nucleotides matching TRBD2. Germline V gene data show CDR1 as DFQATT and CDR2 as SNEGSKA (reference sequence). The CDR3 sequence is 14 residues long. The CDR3 loop is CSYSSGTSKNIQYF. In nucleotides, the CDR3 is TGCAGCTACAGTAGCGGGACGTCCAAAAACATTCAGTACTTC.

The chain combines TRBV28 with TRBJ1-2, with D uncertain. There are 14 residues in the CDR3. Germline CDR1 and CDR2: MDHEN and SYDVKM. V dropped 5 bases and J dropped 2 bases, with 12 bases sitting between them. DNA for the CDR3: TGTGCCAGCAGTCGGACCTTAGGAAACTATGGCTACACCTTC. Its translation: CASSRTLGNYGYTF.

This rearrangement joins TRBV28 to TRBJ1-1; 11 nucleotides agree with TRBD1. From germline, CDR1 is MDHEN and CDR2 SYDVKM. This CDR3 comprises 14 residues. Unmatched junction bases numbered 6, after V lost 8 bases and J lost 4 bases. CDR3 DNA sequence: TGTGCCAGCTATTGGGGACAGGGGGGCACTGAAGCTTTCTTT. This gives the protein CASYWGQGGTEAFF.

This clonotype has ten or more counts. This chain uses TRBV7-9 with TRBJ1-1, with 8 nucleotides matching TRBD1. Germline V gives CDR1 SEHNR, CDR2 FQNEAQ (reference sequence). The CDR3 has 14 residues. V trimming: 5 bases; J trimming: 3 bases; junction bases outside the gene matches: 5. The CDR3 loop is CASSDLTGDTEAFF. In DNA, the CDR3 is TGTGCCAGCAGCGACCTGACAGGGGACACTGAAGCTTTCTTT. Combining the CDR3 with reference TRBV7-9 and TRBJ1-1 gives the whole variable domain DTGVSQNPRHKITKRGQNVTFRCDPISEHNRLYWYRQTLGQGPEFLTYFQNEAQLEKSRLLSDRFSAERPKGSFSTLEIQRTEQGDSAMYLCASSDLTGDTEAFFGQGTRLTVV.

This clonotype was counted ten times or more. The chain carries TRBV20-1 and TRBJ2-3; 8 nucleotides match TRBD2. Germline CDR1 reads DFQATT; CDR2 reads SNEGSKA (reference sequence). The ends lost 3 bases at V and 4 bases at J; junction bases unmatched: 6. This CDR3 comprises 14 residues. The CDR3 loop reads CSAREGTSSDTQYF. CDR3 in DNA: TGCAGTGCTAGGGAGGGGACTAGTTCAGATACGCAGTATTTT.

This clonotype has ten or more counts. V and J are TRBV18 and TRBJ2-1; TRBD1 matches at 9 bases. This CDR3 has 14 amino acids. Trimming cost V 3 bases and J 7 bases; bases outside gene matches: 4. Germline V gives CDR1 KGHSH, CDR2 LQKENI. The CDR3 sequence is CASSPGQGANEQFF. CDR3 coding DNA: TGTGCCAGCTCACCGGGACAGGGAGCTAATGAGCAGTTCTTC.

The sample holds many counts of this clonotype. The gene calls are TRBV4-1 and TRBJ2-1; D call uncertain. The CDR3 is 13 residues long. The germline gives CDR1 MGHRA, CDR2 YSYEKL. Trimming pared 1 base from V and 10 bases from J, leaving 11 bases between. This chain's CDR3 is CASSQARVGEQFF. The DNA of the CDR3 is TGCGCCAGCAGCCAAGCAAGGGTGGGGGAGCAGTTCTTC.

This clonotype was observed many times. This chain's CDR3 is CASSFSGRATDTQYF. The CDR3 DNA reads TGCGCCAGCAGCTTTAGCGGGAGGGCCACAGATACGCAGTATTTT. This chain connects TRBV5-1 to TRBJ2-3, with TRBD2 matching 11 bases. Germline V gene data show CDR1 as SGHRS and CDR2 as YFSETQ. The V gene end was trimmed by 2 bases and the J gene end by 2 bases; junction bases not matched to a gene: 1. The CDR3 contains 15 residues. The entire variable domain, with the rest obtained from reference TRBV5-1 and TRBJ2-3, is as follows: KAGVTQTPRYLIKTRGQQVTLSCSPISGHRSVSWYQQTPGQGLQFLFEYFSETQRNKGNFPGRFSGRQFSNSRSEMNVSTLELGDSALYLCASSFSGRATDTQYFGPGTRLTVL.

There are many counts of this clonotype. V and J are TRBV29-1 and TRBJ2-1, with 7 bases identical to TRBD1. The length of the CDR3 is 14 residues. Germline V gives CDR1 SQVTM, CDR2 ANQGSEA. V trimming: 6 bases; J trimming: 5 bases; junction bases outside the gene matches: 10. The CDR3 region has the DNA TGCAGCGTAGAACCGGGACAGCCAAACAATGAGCAGTTCTTC. This translates into CSVEPGQPNNEQFF.

Note on this clonotype: With a much larger clone just one base away, this may be a read error. The chain has TRBV29-1 and TRBJ2-5; D unresolved. This CDR3 spans 10 amino acids. V was cut by 3 bases and J by 2 bases, with 1 base left in between. CDR1 and CDR2 from the germline V gene are SQVTM and ANQGSEA. The CDR3 bases are TGCAGCGTTGAGCAAGAGACCCAGTACTTC. Translated, it gives CSVEQETQYF.

This clonotype has only a few counts. The chain joins TRBV5-1 to TRBJ2-7; 9 bases map to TRBD2. This CDR3 contains 14 residues. Germline V gene data show CDR1 as SGHRS and CDR2 as YFSETQ. V lost 7 bases, J lost 2 bases, and 7 bases stayed unmatched. The CDR3 is CASQSGTSTYEQYF. The CDR3 DNA follows: TGCGCCAGCCAGTCCGGGACTAGCACCTACGAGCAGTACTTC.

The chain links TRBV29-1 to TRBJ2-3, with 7 positions matching TRBD1. Germline V gene lookup returns CDR1 SQVTM and CDR2 ANQGSEA. This CDR3 is 12 amino acids long. With V trimmed by 5 bases and J by 4 bases, 3 bases remained unmatched. The CDR3 spells CSVKGGADTQYF. The CDR3 coding sequence is TGCAGCGTTAAAGGGGGCGCAGATACGCAGTATTTT.

The table lists this clonotype with many counts. This chain links TRBV24-1 with TRBJ2-2, with D perhaps TRBD1 (6 bases). V lost 3 bases and J lost 1, with 14 bases in between. This CDR3 region has 17 residues. Germline V gene data show CDR1 as KGHDR and CDR2 as SFDVKD. CDR3 amino acids: CATSDRGTGKNTGELFF. In DNA, the CDR3 is TGTGCCACCAGTGATCGGGGAACAGGGAAGAACACCGGGGAGCTGTTTTTT.

This clonotype was seen only once. A single base separates this from a much larger clone, so it may be a read error. The chain carries TRBV20-1 and TRBJ2-1; D gene ambiguous. Germline CDR1 and CDR2: DFQATT and SNEGSKA (reference sequence). This CDR3 has 11 residues. V was clipped by 6 bases and J by 9 bases, with 12 bases between them. DNA of the CDR3: TGCAGTGCGAGACCCTGGGGTGAGCAGTTCTTC. Amino acid sequence: CSARPWGEQFF.

This clonotype was recorded many times. The rearrangement links TRBV6-5 to TRBJ1-5, with D hard to call. Germline V gives CDR1 MNHEY, CDR2 SVGAGI. Trimming stripped 0 bases from V and 3 bases from J, with 9 bases between. This CDR3 comprises 15 residues. CDR3 sequence (DNA): TGTGCCAGCAGTTACTCCCAGAACAACAATCAGCCCCAGCATTTT. It translates to CASSYSQNNNQPQHF.

This clonotype was seen repeatedly, ten times or more. V usage is TRBV6-1 and J usage is TRBJ1-4; TRBD1 agrees at 7 bases. Germline lookup yields CDR1 MNHNS and CDR2 SASEGT. V was pared by 5 bases and J by 10 bases, with 7 bases of the junction left unmatched. The CDR3 loop spans 13 amino acids. The CDR3 nucleotides read TGTGCCAGCAGTCCGGGGACAGAAGGAAAACTGTTTTTT. Translation: CASSPGTEGKLFF.